The clone carrying this T cell receptor beta chain was counted many times. As yet, its antigen is unknown. The source of the sample is a study of T-cell reconstitution after alpha-beta-depleted transplantation in children. Regarding the study as a whole: One year post-transplant, T-cell counts and diversity were largely derived from T cells produced anew. Several hundred expanded graft clones reportedly supplied alpha-beta T cells about two months after transplant. Surviving recipient T cells and thymic progenitors underlay high day-60 TCRbeta diversity in some patients.

The length of the CDR3 is 17 residues. Germline assignment: CDR1 SEHNR and CDR2 FQNEAQ (reference sequence). The V gene lost 4 bases and the J gene lost 1 base, with 17 bases spanning the gap. The authors prepared the TCRbeta library with unique molecular identifiers. TCRdb called the PCR reads again in MiXCR, with one record for every CDR3 protein. The sample lists around 200,000 distinct CDR3 sequences; approximately 10% were seen once. V and J are TRBV7-9 and TRBJ1-5; the D gene is possibly TRBD1 (5 bases). The sample was PBMCs, taken before TCRalphabeta/CD19-depleted stem cell transplant. This sequence originates from a child younger than two with acute myeloid leukemia, due to receive a stem cell transplant. The CDR3 sequence is CASSSPGGGLSNQPQHF. The CDR3 DNA follows: TGTGCCAGCAGCTCCCCCGGGGGGGGATTGAGCAATCAGCCCCAGCATTTT.